One and the same sample provided the 29 T cell receptor beta chains below, sequenced in a study of T cells in women clearing cervical HPV infection. The method was immunoSEQ multiplex PCR; TCRdb's version includes in-frame clones alone and lacks a portion of them. Across approximately 30,000 clones, the top ten clones capture around 1.6% of the sample. The sample consisted of blood buffy coat. These receptors were obtained from a woman between 18 and 70 years old with a cervical HPV16 infection that either progressed to CIN3+ or cleared (not recorded which).

Concerning this clone: The sequence runs out 3 residues before the end of the CDR3; the remainder is reconstructed from the germline J gene. The gene calls are TRBV5-1 and TRBJ2-7; 8 positions match TRBD1. After removal of 0 bases from V and 0 bases from J, the junction contained 5 bases not matched to a gene. CDR3 length equals 16 residues. Germline values: CDR1 SGHRS, CDR2 YFSETQ. The CDR3 bases that were read are TGCGCCAGCAGCTTGGAGGACAGGGAAAGCTCCTACGAG. It codes for CASSLEDRESSYE. The entire CDR3 protein is CASSLEDRESSYEQYF.

As regards this clone: The CDR3 goes on 3 residues after the read ends, and that part is filled in from the germline J gene. V and J are TRBV2 and TRBJ2-3, with TRBD2 identical over 11 bases. Germline lookup yields CDR1 SNHLY and CDR2 FYNNEI. J lost 5 bases, V lost 0 bases, and 10 bases had no gene match. This CDR3 contains 18 residues. CDR3 DNA, as far as it was read: TGTGCCAGCAGTGAAGCGCTTTTTGGGACTAGCGGAAGAGATACG. Translated: CASSEALFGTSGRDT. The full CDR3 is CASSEALFGTSGRDTQYF. The entire variable domain, with the rest obtained from reference TRBV2 and TRBJ2-3, is as follows: EPEVTQTPSHQVTQMGQEVILRCVPISNHLYFYWYRQILGQKVEFLVSFYNNEISEKSEIFDDQFSVERPDGSNFTLKIRSTKLEDSAMYFCASSEALFGTSGRDTQYFGPGTRLTVL.

Notes on this clone: The read comes to an end 3 residues before the CDR3 does, leaving the germline J gene to fill in the end. The chain has TRBV5-3 and TRBJ1-2; no definite D call. TRBV5-3 falls under the ORF class, with uncertain function. The CDR3 consists of 14 residues. V lost 0 bases and J 1 base, leaving 7 bases between the germline ends. CDR3 amino acids: CARSLGGLNYGYTF. CDR3 bases read: TGTGCCAGAAGCTTGGGTGGACTTAACTATGGC.

Turning to this clone: The CDR3 end falls 3 residues outside the read, so it is completed with the germline J gene. J is TRBJ1-2 and V is TRBV6-1; 8 bases match TRBD1. Germline CDR1 MNHNS, CDR2 SASEGT. V trimming: 4 bases; J trimming: 4 bases; junction bases outside the gene matches: 2. The CDR3 contains 13 residues. CDR3: CASSVGQGYGYTF. The part of the CDR3 DNA that was read is TGTGCCAGCAGTGTCGGACAGGGCTATGGC.

This CDR3 is CASSIGQQETQYF. The sequenced CDR3 bases are TGTGCCAGTAGTATTGGCCAACAAGAGACC. The chain carries TRBV19 and TRBJ2-5, with D unresolved. The CDR3 end falls 3 residues outside the read, so it is completed with the germline J gene. The CDR3 is made up of 13 amino acids. Trimming removed 3 bases from V and 2 bases from J, with 7 bases in between. Per the germline V gene, CDR1 is LNHDA and CDR2 is SQIVND (reference sequence).

Concerning this clone itself: The observed sequence ends 3 residues before the CDR3 terminus, with the missing tail filled in from the germline J gene. The gene calls are TRBV11-2 and TRBJ1-5; 10 bases line up with TRBD1. Trimming removed 4 bases from V and 5 bases from J; junction bases left unmatched: 5. Germline V lookup: CDR1 SGHAT, CDR2 FQNNGV. The CDR3 sequence is 15 residues long. The CDR3 sequence is CASSSGTGAYQPQHF. Partial CDR3 DNA: TGTGCCAGCAGCTCGGGGACAGGGGCGTATCAGCCC. Looking up the rest from reference TRBV11-2 and TRBJ1-5 gives the full variable domain: EAGVAQSPRYKIIEKRQSVAFWCNPISGHATLYWYQQILGQGPKLLIQFQNNGVVDDSQLPKDRFSAERLKGVDSTLKIQPAKLEDSAVYLCASSSGTGAYQPQHFGDGTRLSIL.

Concerning this clone: Read data end 3 residues before the CDR3 end; the end is taken from the germline J gene. The chain carries TRBV7-3 and TRBJ2-3; D is undetermined. Trimming stripped 4 bases from V and 1 base from J, with 3 bases between. Germline V gene lookup returns CDR1 SGHTA and CDR2 FQGTGA. This CDR3 contains 12 residues. CDR3 in amino acids: CASSSGTDTQYF. Partial CDR3 DNA: TGTGCCAGCAGCTCGGGCACAGATACG.

Concerning this clone: The sequence runs out 3 residues before the end of the CDR3; the remainder is reconstructed from the germline J gene. This chain uses TRBV29-1 with TRBJ1-1; no reliable D call. Germline values: CDR1 SQVTM, CDR2 ANQGSEA. The CDR3 contains 13 residues. The V and J ends lost 6 bases and 3 bases respectively, with 14 bases between them. The CDR3 loop is CSVLSPGDTEAFF. CDR3 DNA (partial): TGCAGCGTCCTCTCACCGGGTGACACTGAA. Supplemented by reference TRBV29-1 and TRBJ1-1, the full variable domain reads SAVISQKPSRDICQRGTSLTIQCQVDSQVTMMFWYRQQPGQSLTLIATANQGSEATYESGFVIDKFPISRPNLTFSTLTVSNMSPEDSSIYLCSVLSPGDTEAFFGQGTRLTVV.

With respect to this clone: The read terminates 3 residues ahead of where the CDR3 ends, so the germline J gene completes it. This chain joins TRBV7-9 and TRBJ2-1; D might be TRBD1 or TRBD2, each matching 6 bases. CDR3 length: 14 amino acids. CDR1 and CDR2 (germline): SEHNR, FQNEAQ (reference sequence). Between the trimmed V and J ends, which lost 5 bases and 7 bases, there was a span of 15 bases. CDR3 sequence reads: CASSLSTGRNEQFF. CDR3 bases read: TGTGCCAGCAGCCTAAGTACAGGGAGGAATGAG.

A note on this clone: The observed sequence ends 3 residues before the CDR3 terminus, with the missing tail filled in from the germline J gene. This sequence joins TRBV30 and TRBJ1-2; 8 bases map to TRBD1. The J segment lost 7 bases and the V segment lost 2 bases, leaving 6 bases of the junction unmatched. Germline CDR1 is GTSNPN and CDR2 is SVGIG (reference sequence). This CDR3 has 13 amino acids. The CDR3 sequence: CAWSNTGGIGYTF. CDR3 DNA (partial): TGTGCCTGGAGTAACACAGGGGGGATTGGC.

The CDR3 sequence is CASSFGTAQETQYF. The covered CDR3 bases are TGTGCCAGCAGCTTCGGGACAGCTCAAGAGACC. The chain is built from TRBV7-8 and TRBJ2-5; 7 bases align to TRBD1. Sequencing ends 3 residues short of the CDR3 end; the germline J gene provides the rest. The junction had 3 bases not matched to a gene; V was cut back by 3 bases and J by 2 bases. CDR1 is SGHVS and CDR2 is FQNEAQ in the germline V gene. The CDR3 has 14 amino acids.

A note on this clone: The read gets to within 3 residues of the CDR3 end, and the germline J gene fills in the rest. The chain uses TRBV10-1 and TRBJ1-6, with a weak D call TRBD1 (6 bases). The V end lost 4 bases, the J end lost 5 bases, and 9 bases lay between the germline ends. This CDR3 contains 14 residues. Germline CDR1 WNHNN, CDR2 SYGVQD (reference sequence). The sequenced part of the CDR3 DNA is TGCGCCAGCAGTGCCGGGACAAATAATTCACCC. Translation gives CASSAGTNNSP. The complete CDR3 reads CASSAGTNNSPLHF.

Regarding this clone: The read is 3 residues too short to cover the CDR3 end, so that end is filled in from the germline J gene. The J gene is TRBJ2-7, the V gene TRBV10-3, with D possibly matching TRBD1 (5 bases). V was pared by 0 bases and J by 5 bases, with 11 bases between. This CDR3 contains 14 residues. CDR1 is ENHRY and CDR2 is SYGVKD in the germline V gene. The CDR3: CAISESLGVNEQYF. The covered CDR3 bases are TGTGCCATCAGTGAGTCCCTAGGGGTCAACGAG.

With regard to this clone: The CDR3 end lies 3 residues beyond the end of the read and is filled in from the germline J gene. The chain employs TRBV14 and TRBJ1-4, with D maybe TRBD1 (6 bases). CDR3 length: 13 amino acids. V was pared by 4 bases and J by 7 bases, with 10 bases between. CDR1 SGHDN and CDR2 FVKESK come from the germline V gene. The DNA read from the CDR3 is TGTGCCAGCAGCCTCACAGGGTCTGAAAAA. Protein product: CASSLTGSEK. The full CDR3 protein is CASSLTGSEKLFF.

The DNA read from the CDR3 is TGTGCCATATCCGCTAGCGGGGGCTCGCAGACC. Translating it yields CAISASGGSQT. The entire CDR3 sequence reads CAISASGGSQTQYF. The chain carries TRBV7-9 and TRBJ2-5, with 10 bases fitting TRBD2. The sequence runs out 3 residues before the end of the CDR3; the remainder is reconstructed from the germline J gene. The CDR3 sequence is 14 residues long. Looked up from germline, CDR1 is SEHNR and CDR2 is FQNEAQ (reference sequence). Trimming at V came to 10 bases and at J to 6 bases, leaving 11 bases not matched to a gene.

Comments on this clone: The sequence runs out 3 residues before the end of the CDR3; the remainder is reconstructed from the germline J gene. The gene calls are TRBV20-1 and TRBJ2-1; no clear D gene. CDR3 length equals 17 residues. V gave up 2 bases and J gave up 8 bases, with 25 bases separating them. Germline CDR1 DFQATT, CDR2 SNEGSKA (reference sequence). The part of the CDR3 DNA that was read is TGCAGTGCTAGATGCCCGTCCTGTAGCATCGGAAGCGATGAG. As protein: CSARCPSCSIGSDE. The entire CDR3 sequence reads CSARCPSCSIGSDEQFF.

With regard to this clone: The read halts 3 residues ahead of the CDR3 end, with the missing end drawn from the germline J gene. The rearrangement uses TRBV2 and TRBJ2-5, with 14 bases matching TRBD2. V trimming: 5 bases; J trimming: 4 bases; junction bases outside the gene matches: 3. The CDR3 has 15 residues. In germline, CDR1 is SNHLY, CDR2 FYNNEI. CDR3 in amino acids: CASSKGLAGVETQYF. CDR3 DNA, as far as it was read: TGTGCCAGCAGTAAGGGACTAGCGGGAGTAGAGACC.

With regard to this clone: The read ends 3 residues shy of where the CDR3 ends; the end is completed using the germline J gene. The chain employs TRBV7-6 and TRBJ2-6; the match to TRBD1 covers 10 bases. V lost 6 bases, J lost 4 bases, and 6 bases stayed unmatched. Germline CDR1 SGHVS, CDR2 FNYEAQ. This CDR3 contains 16 residues. The part of the CDR3 DNA that was read is TGTGCCAGCAGTGCGACAGGGGGCTCAGGGGCCAACGTC. It specifies CASSATGGSGANV. The whole CDR3 protein reads CASSATGGSGANVLTF.

Note on this clone: The sequenced fragment ends 3 residues before the CDR3 boundary, so the rest is inferred from the germline J gene. The V call is TRBV2, the J call TRBJ1-2; possibly TRBD1 for D (5 bases). The CDR3 has 13 residues. Germline CDR1 and CDR2: SNHLY and FYNNEI. The part of the CDR3 DNA that was read is TGTGCCAGCAGTGAAAGGGGCCCGGTCGGC. This codes for CASSERGPVG. The whole CDR3 protein reads CASSERGPVGYTF.

Worth noting for this clone: Read coverage stops 3 residues before the CDR3 terminus; the germline J gene supplies the remainder. This chain uses TRBV29-1 with TRBJ2-7, with TRBD2 matching 8 bases. J lost 2 bases, V lost 3 bases, and 9 bases had no gene match. This CDR3 spans 15 amino acids. CDR1 is SQVTM and CDR2 is ANQGSEA in the germline V gene. The CDR3 sequence: CSVEGGAGVPYEQYF. The sequenced part of the CDR3 DNA is TGCAGCGTTGAGGGAGGAGCGGGAGTCCCCTACGAG.

Notes on this clone: The observed sequence ends 3 residues before the CDR3 terminus, with the missing tail filled in from the germline J gene. The chain uses TRBV2 and TRBJ2-3; 7 positions agree with TRBD1. V dropped 9 bases and J dropped 2; count of bases not matched to a gene: 8. Germline assignment: CDR1 SNHLY and CDR2 FYNNEI. The length of the CDR3 is 14 residues. Partial CDR3 DNA: TGTGCCAGTGAACTAGACAGGGACACAGATACG. Translation gives CASELDRDTDT. In full, the CDR3 is CASELDRDTDTQYF.

On this clone: The read comes to an end 3 residues before the CDR3 does, leaving the germline J gene to fill in the end. The gene calls are TRBV10-1 and TRBJ2-1; tentative D call: TRBD1 (7 bases). The CDR3 is 19 residues long. In germline, CDR1 is WNHNN, CDR2 SYGVQD (reference sequence). Trimming removed 1 base at V and 7 bases at J, with 26 bases between. CDR3 sequence reads: CASSELAARAHRGRNEQFF. The CDR3 bases that were read are TGCGCCAGCAGTGAGTTAGCGGCACGGGCCCACAGGGGTCGTAATGAG.

Concerning this clone: The read ends 3 residues early relative to the CDR3; the germline J gene fills the gap. The genes are TRBV5-1 and TRBJ1-2; perhaps TRBD1 as D (6 bases). This CDR3 has 13 residues. CDR1 and CDR2 from the germline V gene are SGHRS and YFSETQ. The sequenced part of the CDR3 DNA is TGCGCCAGCAGCCAGACAGGCCCCGGAGGC. This sequence encodes CASSQTGPGG. The full CDR3 is CASSQTGPGGYTF.

Comment on this clone: The read comes to an end 3 residues before the CDR3 does, leaving the germline J gene to fill in the end. The chain couples TRBV5-1 to TRBJ2-7; 8 nucleotides line up with TRBD1. The CDR3 spans 16 residues. After removal of 0 bases from V and 1 base from J, the junction contained 6 bases not matched to a gene. Germline lookup yields CDR1 SGHRS and CDR2 YFSETQ. The DNA read from the CDR3 is TGCGCCAGCAGCTTGGGGACAGGGAAAAATTCCTACGAG. It specifies CASSLGTGKNSYE. The whole CDR3 sequence is CASSLGTGKNSYEQYF.

Note on this clone: The observed sequence ends 3 residues before the CDR3 terminus, with the missing tail filled in from the germline J gene. The chain employs TRBV2 and TRBJ2-5, with no clear D. CDR3 length: 12 residues. Deletions cut 4 bases from V and 4 bases from J, with 7 bases between. From germline, CDR1 is SNHLY and CDR2 FYNNEI. CDR3 sequence reads: CASSGSGETQYF. The sequenced part of the CDR3 DNA is TGTGCCAGCAGTGGATCCGGAGAGACC.

In the case of this clone: The read halts 3 residues ahead of the CDR3 end, with the missing end drawn from the germline J gene. V usage is TRBV7-2 and J usage is TRBJ1-5; D call uncertain. Trimming took off 3 bases at V and 5 bases at J, with 8 bases between the two ends. The CDR3 loop spans 13 amino acids. Germline assignment: CDR1 SGHTA and CDR2 FQGNSA. The CDR3 is CASSFNRDQPQHF. CDR3 DNA, as far as it was read: TGTGCCAGCAGCTTTAATAGGGATCAGCCC.

Concerning this clone itself: Coverage ceases 3 residues before the CDR3 finishes, and the germline J gene fills in the end. This chain connects TRBV2 to TRBJ2-3, with TRBD2 matching 8 bases. V lost 9 bases to trimming and J lost 0 bases; unmatched junction nucleotides: 5. The CDR3 has 14 residues. Germline values: CDR1 SNHLY, CDR2 FYNNEI. CDR3 amino acids: CASISGISTDTQYF. The sequenced part of the CDR3 DNA is TGTGCCAGTATTAGCGGGATTAGCACAGATACG.

CDR3 bases read: TGCAGTGCTCCCTTACAGAATCCCCCCTGGGGC. This translates into CSAPLQNPPWG. The full CDR3 is CSAPLQNPPWGYTF. The genes are TRBV20-1 and TRBJ1-2; D is undetermined. With the read ending 3 residues before the CDR3 end, the germline J gene is used to fill in that end. The CDR3 length is 14 residues. Germline-derived CDR1 and CDR2 are DFQATT and SNEGSKA (reference sequence).

Turning to this clone: Sequencing ends 3 residues short of the CDR3 end; the germline J gene provides the rest. This sequence joins TRBV7-2 and TRBJ2-7; D perhaps matches TRBD1 (6 bases). The V gene's germline CDR1 is SGHTA and CDR2 FQGNSA. The CDR3 contains 14 residues. V was pared by 5 bases and J by 3 bases, with 14 bases between. The DNA read from the CDR3 is TGTGCCAGCAGCCGAGATGGACAGAACTACGAG. Translating it yields CASSRDGQNYE. The whole CDR3 is CASSRDGQNYEQYF.